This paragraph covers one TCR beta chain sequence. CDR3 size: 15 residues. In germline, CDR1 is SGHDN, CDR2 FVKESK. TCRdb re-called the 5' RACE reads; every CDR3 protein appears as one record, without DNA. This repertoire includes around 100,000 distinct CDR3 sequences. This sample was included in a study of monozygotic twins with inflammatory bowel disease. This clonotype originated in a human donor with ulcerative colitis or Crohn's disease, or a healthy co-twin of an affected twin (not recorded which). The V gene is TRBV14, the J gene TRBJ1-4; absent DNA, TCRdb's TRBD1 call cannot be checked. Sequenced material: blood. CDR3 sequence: CASSQGSARSEKLFF.